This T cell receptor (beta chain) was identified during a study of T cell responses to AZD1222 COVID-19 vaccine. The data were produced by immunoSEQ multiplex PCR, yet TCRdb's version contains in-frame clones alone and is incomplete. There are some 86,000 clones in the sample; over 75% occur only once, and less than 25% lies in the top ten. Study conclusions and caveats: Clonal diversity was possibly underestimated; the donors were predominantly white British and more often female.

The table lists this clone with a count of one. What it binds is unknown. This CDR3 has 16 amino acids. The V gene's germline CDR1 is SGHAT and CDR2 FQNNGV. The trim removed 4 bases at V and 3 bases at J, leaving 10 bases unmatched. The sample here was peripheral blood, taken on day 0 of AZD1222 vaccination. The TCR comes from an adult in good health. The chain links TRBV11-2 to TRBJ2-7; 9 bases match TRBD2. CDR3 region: CASSYLPGTSFYEQYF. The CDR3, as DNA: TGTGCCAGCAGCTACCTCCCCGGGACTAGCTTCTACGAGCAGTACTTC. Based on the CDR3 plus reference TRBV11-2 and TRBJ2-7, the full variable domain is EAGVAQSPRYKIIEKRQSVAFWCNPISGHATLYWYQQILGQGPKLLIQFQNNGVVDDSQLPKDRFSAERLKGVDSTLKIQPAKLEDSAVYLCASSYLPGTSFYEQYFGPGTRLTVT.